Listed below are T cell receptor beta chains from one sample, sequenced in a study of blood T cell repertoires in COVID-19. The data were produced by immunoSEQ multiplex PCR, yet TCRdb's version contains in-frame clones alone and is incomplete. This sample has a few hundred thousand clones, with 80% to 90% found just once. Sequenced material: PBMCs or T cells enriched from blood (not recorded which). These receptor sequences come from a woman aged 40 to 50 with acute COVID-19. Both conserved end residues are part of each CDR3. Fields, in order: V gene, D gene, clone size, J gene, CDR3 DNA, CDR3 protein. The D gene is left open where the match is weak. For some rows the clone size is stated as once, few or many, or as a class when expanded; others skip it.

TRBV7-9	-	-	TRBJ1-1	TGTGCCAGCAGCCGGGAGATGGGATTTTTCACTGAAGCTTTCTTT	CASSREMGFFTEAFF
TRBV28	TRBD2	-	TRBJ2-7	TGTGCCAGCAGGTCAACGGGGGAGGGCTCCTACGAGCAGTACTTC	CASRSTGEGSYEQYF
TRBV9	-	few	TRBJ2-1	TGTGCCAGCAGCGTACGAGTTGGAGGGGGCGCTTTGGTTGAGCAGTTCTTC	CASSVRVGGGALVEQFF
TRBV19	TRBD2	-	TRBJ2-7	TGTGCCACAGCAGCGGGATACGAGCAGTACTTC	CATAAGYEQYF
TRBV7-2	TRBD2	-	TRBJ2-5	TGTGCCAGCAGCTCCGGACTAGCGATCACTCGGGAGACCCAGTACTTC	CASSSGLAITRETQYF
TRBV5-1	-	once	TRBJ2-1	TGCGCCAGCAGCTTCAGAGGCGAGCAGTTCTTC	CASSFRGEQFF
TRBV28	-	-	TRBJ1-5	TGTGCCAGCAGCCCCCAACAGGCTTACAATCAGCCCCAGCATTTT	CASSPQQAYNQPQHF
TRBV21-1	-	-	TRBJ2-7	TGTGCCAGCAAAGATAGCGGGAGTTACGTCTACGAGCAGTACTTC	CASKDSGSYVYEQYF
TRBV28	-	-	TRBJ2-2	TGTGCCAGCAGTTTACGAGGGCTTGGCGGGGAGCTGTTTTTT	CASSLRGLGGELFF
TRBV16	-	-	TRBJ2-1	TGTGCCAGCAGCCAATTAGGGGGAGGGGCGGTCTCCTACAATGAGCAGTTCTTC	CASSQLGGGAVSYNEQFF
TRBV5-4	TRBD1	-	TRBJ2-7	TGTGCCAGCAGCCCGCAGGGGGGGACAGGGGCCTACGAGCAGTACTTC	CASSPQGGTGAYEQYF
TRBV5-5	-	-	TRBJ2-7	TGTGCCAGCAGCTCCAGGGTGTTAGGCTCCTACGAGCAGTACTTC	CASSSRVLGSYEQYF
TRBV10-1	-	-	TRBJ2-2	TGCGCCAGCAGTGAGTACAGGGACGAAAACACCGGGGAGCTGTTTTTT	CASSEYRDENTGELFF
TRBV18	TRBD1	-	TRBJ2-1	TGTGCCAGCTCACCGGGACAGGATAACAATGAGCAGTTCTTC	CASSPGQDNNEQFF
TRBV3-1/TRBV3-2	-	-	TRBJ2-7	TGTGCCAGCAGCCAAGGGTTCAGCTCCTACGAGCAGTACTTC	CASSQGFSSYEQYF
TRBV10-3	TRBD2	-	TRBJ2-1	TGTGCCATCAGTGAGAGGCCTAGCGGATCGTACAATGAGCAGTTCTTC	CAISERPSGSYNEQFF
TRBV15	-	-	TRBJ2-4	TGTGCCACCAGCTCCCCTACGGGTATTCAGTACTTC	CATSSPTGIQYF
TRBV18	-	once	TRBJ2-1	TGTGCCAGCTCATTGCGACAGGTGAGCTCCTACAATGAGCAGTTCTTC	CASSLRQVSSYNEQFF
TRBV3-1/TRBV3-2	TRBD1	-	TRBJ2-1	TGTGCCAGCAGCCTTACAGGGGGCAATGAGCAGTTCTTC	CASSLTGGNEQFF
TRBV5-1	-	once	TRBJ2-3	TGCGCCAGCAGCCTCACTTTGCGGCTAGGCACAGATACGCAGTATTTT	CASSLTLRLGTDTQYF
TRBV19	-	-	TRBJ1-2	TGTGCCAGTAGTATAGGGGGCCGCGACAACTATGGCTACACCTTC	CASSIGGRDNYGYTF
TRBV3-1/TRBV3-2	-	-	TRBJ1-3	TGTGCCAGCAGCCCACAGGGACCTGGAAACACCATATATTTT	CASSPQGPGNTIYF
TRBV28	-	-	TRBJ1-1	TGTGCCAGCAGGGGGGGAGCAGGGAAGGGTGCTTTCTTT	CASRGGAGKGAFF
TRBV18	-	few	TRBJ1-2	TGTGCCAGCTCACCACGGCCACACCAGGGTGGTGACTATGGCTACACCTTC	CASSPRPHQGGDYGYTF
TRBV10-3	TRBD1	-	TRBJ2-7	TGTGCCATCAGTGGTTCAGACAGGGGCCACGAGCAGTACTTC	CAISGSDRGHEQYF
TRBV6-5	-	-	TRBJ1-6	TGTGCCAGCGGCGCGCAAGGCGGGGCTAATTCACCCCTCCACTTT	CASGAQGGANSPLHF
TRBV7-9	TRBD2	-	TRBJ2-7	TGTGCCAGCAGCTCAGACCCTAGCGGGTCCTCCTACGAGCAGTACTTC	CASSSDPSGSSYEQYF
TRBV28	TRBD2	-	TRBJ2-3	TGTGCCAGCAGTCAGACTAGCGGGAGGTCGGATACGCAGTATTTT	CASSQTSGRSDTQYF
TRBV24-1	-	-	TRBJ2-1	TGTGCCACCAGTGGTCCCGACTACGGCCACAATGAGCAGTTCTTC	CATSGPDYGHNEQFF
TRBV10-2	TRBD2	-	TRBJ2-7	TGCGCCAGCAGTGAGTCGAGTTTTAAGCGGGACTCGTACTTC	CASSESSFKRDSYF
TRBV10-1	-	-	TRBJ1-5	TGCGCCAGCAGTGACTTCGAGTCCGGACCGGGGACTTCTGGCAATCAGCCCCAGCATTTT	CASSDFESGPGTSGNQPQHF
TRBV5-1	-	-	TRBJ2-5	TGCGCCAGCAGCTTGGGGCCACAAGAGACCCAGTACTTC	CASSLGPQETQYF
TRBV6-5	-	-	TRBJ2-4	TGTGCCAGCAGTTACGGCAGGGGAGAAAACATTCAGTACTTC	CASSYGRGENIQYF
TRBV11-2	TRBD2	-	TRBJ2-7	TGTGCCAGCAGCTTGACTAGCGGGACCTACTACGAGCAGTACTTC	CASSLTSGTYYEQYF
TRBV6-2/TRBV6-3	-	-	TRBJ1-5	TGTGCCAGCAGTCCGCTCCGGACAGATAGCAATCAGCCCCAGCATTTT	CASSPLRTDSNQPQHF
TRBV5-4	TRBD2	-	TRBJ2-3	TGTGCCAGCAGCAAGAGCGGGAGTGGTGTTACAGATACGCAGTATTTT	CASSKSGSGVTDTQYF
TRBV6-1	-	few	TRBJ2-7	TGTGCCAGCAGTGAAGGGGAGGAACCCCTCTCCTACGAGCAGTACTTC	CASSEGEEPLSYEQYF
TRBV19	-	-	TRBJ1-6	TGTGCCAGTAGTATAGAAACAGGCTCAAATTCACCCCTCCACTTT	CASSIETGSNSPLHF
TRBV28	TRBD1	-	TRBJ2-7	TGTGCCAGCAGTCTCGAACAGTCCCGGGACAGGGCTCGGGAGCAGTACTTC	CASSLEQSRDRAREQYF
TRBV14	TRBD2	-	TRBJ2-7	TGTGCCAGCAGCCAATCGGGGAGGGCCTACGAGCAGTACTTC	CASSQSGRAYEQYF
TRBV27	TRBD2	-	TRBJ2-7	TGTGCCAGCCGGACTAGCGGGAGCTCCTACGAGCAGTACTTC	CASRTSGSSYEQYF
TRBV7-3	-	-	TRBJ2-2	TGTGCCAGCAGACAGATGTCGGGAGCTGGAACCGGGGAGCTGTTTTTT	CASRQMSGAGTGELFF
TRBV7-2	TRBD1	-	TRBJ2-3	TGTGCCAGCAGCCCCCAGGGGGCAAGCACAGATACGCAGTATTTT	CASSPQGASTDTQYF
TRBV15	TRBD1	once	TRBJ1-2	TGTGCCACCAGCAGAGATCATGACAGGGGGCTTCGTGACTATGGCTACACCTTC	CATSRDHDRGLRDYGYTF
TRBV3-1/TRBV3-2	TRBD2	-	TRBJ2-3	TGTGCCAGCAGCCATCCAGGACTAGCGGGAGTGTCAGATACGCAGTATTTT	CASSHPGLAGVSDTQYF
TRBV27	-	-	TRBJ2-7	TGTGCCAGCAGTCGGGGGAACGAGCAGTACTTC	CASSRGNEQYF
TRBV9	-	-	TRBJ2-3	TGTGCCAGCAGCGTACGGCATGTAGCAGGGACAGATACGCAGTATTTT	CASSVRHVAGTDTQYF
TRBV7-8	-	once	TRBJ1-5	TGTGCCAGCAGCTTATTAACTGGGGCCCAGCCCCAGCATTTT	CASSLLTGAQPQHF
TRBV7-8	-	-	TRBJ2-7	TGTGCCAGCAGCCATTCGCGGATCCCGTCCTACGAGCAGTACTTC	CASSHSRIPSYEQYF
TRBV28	-	once	TRBJ2-7	TGTGCCAGCACCGAAAGACTACCGATAAAGTACTTC	CASTERLPIKYF
TRBV6-4	-	few	TRBJ1-5	TGTGCCAGCAGTGAAAAACCGGACAGTAATCAGCCCCAGCATTTT	CASSEKPDSNQPQHF